This T cell receptor beta chain came from a study of CD8+ T cells in alopecia areata. Study-wide results and limits: In patients, TCRs were shared less clearly than in mice, and HLA may possibly be involved. Besides other cells, scalp samples also yield sequences of resident alphabeta T cells from normal skin.

Collected material from alopecia areata patients comprised lesional scalp punch biopsies and peripheral blood. Extraction of RNA preceded its reverse transcription into cDNA, which served as the sequencing template. Produced via immunoSEQ multiplex PCR; TCRdb's table is partial and in-frame only. This repertoire shows 120,000 or so clones, around 48% found once; its top ten account for about 10%. After removal of 4 bases from V and 7 bases from J, the junction contained 12 bases not matched to a gene. The CDR3 is 15 amino acids. Germline V gene data show CDR1 as SQVTM and CDR2 as ANQGSEA. On this clone itself: Its cognate antigen is unknown.

The chain has TRBV29-1 and TRBJ2-7; TRBD2 aligns across 11 bases. This TCR was recovered from a human donor with alopecia areata. The sequenced sample consisted of NKG2D-low CD8+ T cells sorted from blood. CDR3 region: CSVVVGTSGSHEQYF. DNA of the CDR3: TGCAGCGTTGTAGTGGGTACTAGCGGGAGCCATGAGCAGTACTTC.